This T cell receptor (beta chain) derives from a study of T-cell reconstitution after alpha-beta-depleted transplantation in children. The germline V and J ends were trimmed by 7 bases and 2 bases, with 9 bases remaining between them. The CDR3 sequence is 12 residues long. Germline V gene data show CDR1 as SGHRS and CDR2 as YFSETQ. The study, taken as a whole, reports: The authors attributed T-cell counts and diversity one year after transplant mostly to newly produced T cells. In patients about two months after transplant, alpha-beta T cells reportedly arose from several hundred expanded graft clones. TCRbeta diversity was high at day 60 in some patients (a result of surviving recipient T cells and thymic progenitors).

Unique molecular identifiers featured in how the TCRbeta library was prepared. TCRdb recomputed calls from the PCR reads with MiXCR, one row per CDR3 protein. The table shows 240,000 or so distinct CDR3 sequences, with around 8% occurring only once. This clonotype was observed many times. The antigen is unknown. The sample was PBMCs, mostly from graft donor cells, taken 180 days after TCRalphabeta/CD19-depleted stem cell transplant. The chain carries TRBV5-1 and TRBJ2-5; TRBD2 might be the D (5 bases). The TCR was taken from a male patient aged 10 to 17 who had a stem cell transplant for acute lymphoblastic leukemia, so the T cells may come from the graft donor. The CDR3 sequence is CASRTAQETQYF. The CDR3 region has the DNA TGCGCCAGCCGGACTGCTCAAGAGACCCAGTACTTC.